This T cell receptor (beta chain) was captured by sequencing in a study of blood T cell repertoires in COVID-19. Study-wide background: The origin of the acute and convalescent COVID-19 samples was the United States, Italy and Spain.

Profiled with immunoSEQ multiplex PCR; TCRdb holds only in-frame clones, not every one. Here the sample spans about 290,000 clones, around 86% being singletons. There are 15 residues in the CDR3. V was shortened by 3 bases and J by 0 bases, with 10 bases between the two germline ends. Per germline, CDR1 SGHRS and CDR2 YFSETQ. The rearrangement uses TRBV5-1 and TRBJ2-1, with D uncertain. Sequenced input: peripheral blood. This clonotype was sampled from a woman aged 40 to 50 who had recovered from COVID-19. The CDR3 nucleotides are TGCGCCAGCAGCTCGCGCGTTAGCTCCTACAATGAGCAGTTCTTC. Protein sequence: CASSSRVSSYNEQFF.